A selection of T cell receptor beta chains follows, all from one sample in a study of T cells in Graves' hyperthyroidism and ophthalmopathy. Using its own MiXCR run on the multiplex PCR reads, TCRdb lists one record per CDR3 protein. The sample holds approximately 870,000 distinct CDR3 sequences, more than 30% seen once. Source material: blood. These receptors came from a man aged 18 to 29 with Graves' hyperthyroidism. Both conserved end residues are part of each CDR3. The order of the fields is D gene, J gene, clone size, V gene, CDR3 DNA, CDR3 protein. D genes are given only for firm matches. Only part of the rows carry a size: once, few, many, or a class if the clone is expanded.

>.|TRBJ1-6|many|TRBV11-2
TGTGCCAGCAACCTACACGGCGCTGCGGCACCCCTCCACTTT
CASNLHGAAAPLHF
>.|TRBJ2-7|many|TRBV7-2
TGTGCCAGCAGCTCTTCTTCCGCCTACGAGCAGTACTTC
CASSSSSAYEQYF
>.|TRBJ1-1|.|TRBV5-1
TGCGCCAGCAGCCCGCGGGGGGGCAGTTATAACACTGAAGCTTTCTTT
CASSPRGGSYNTEAFF
>.|TRBJ1-1|many|TRBV19
TGTGCCAGTAGTCGGCAGGCGGTGAACACTGAAGCTTTCTTT
CASSRQAVNTEAFF
>.|TRBJ2-7|.|TRBV29-1
TGCAGCGTCATTGGGGGCTCCTACGAGCAGTACTTC
CSVIGGSYEQYF
>.|TRBJ2-7|many|TRBV7-8
TGTGCCAGCAGCTTAGCGGGAAGGGAAGGAAACTACGAGCAGTACTTC
CASSLAGREGNYEQYF
>TRBD1|TRBJ2-5|once|TRBV19
TGTGCCAGCAGACCCTTGGACAGGGGCCAAGAGACCCAGTACTTC
CASRPLDRGQETQYF
>.|TRBJ1-2|.|TRBV7-8
TGTGCCAGCAGCTTGGACAGTTTAACGATTTCCGGCTACACCTTC
CASSLDSLTISGYTF
>.|TRBJ2-5|once|TRBV7-9
TGTGCCAGCAAGGCAGGGCTGGTAAAAGAGACCCAGTACTTC
CASKAGLVKETQYF
>.|TRBJ2-7|many|TRBV9
TGTGCCAGCAGCGTAACCGGAGGGGAGCAGTACTTC
CASSVTGGEQYF
>.|TRBJ2-2|few|TRBV5-1
TGCGCCAGCCAAAGACAGGAGCAAACCGGGGAGCTGTTTTTT
CASQRQEQTGELFF
>TRBD1|TRBJ1-1|.|TRBV2
TGTGCCAGCAGTCCCGGACAGGCCCAGACGATGAACACTGAAGCTTTCTTT
CASSPGQAQTMNTEAFF
>.|TRBJ1-1|.|TRBV24-1
TGTGCCACCCGAACCGGCCGGGGGTTGGCAGGGGAAGCTTTCTTT
CATRTGRGLAGEAFF
>.|TRBJ2-7|few|TRBV7-2
TGTGCCAGCAGCCCCCTAGCGTCTATCGAGCAGTACTTC
CASSPLASIEQYF
>.|TRBJ2-7|few|TRBV2
TGTGCCAGCATCAACAAAGACTACGAGCAGTACTTC
CASINKDYEQYF
>.|TRBJ2-6|many|TRBV29-1
TGCAGCGTGCAAACGGGCAGTTTCTCTGGGGCCAACGTCCTGACTTTC
CSVQTGSFSGANVLTF
>.|TRBJ1-5|.|TRBV19
TGTGCCAGTACGCCAGGGGTCCATCAGCCCCAGCATTTT
CASTPGVHQPQHF
>.|TRBJ1-1|few|TRBV6-6
TGTGCCAGCAGTTACGGGTACGCCGGTGAAGCTTTCTTT
CASSYGYAGEAFF
>.|TRBJ2-7|few|TRBV12-3/TRBV12-4
TGTGCCAGCAGTTTAGCGGGGGCGGAGCAGTACTTC
CASSLAGAEQYF
>.|TRBJ1-2|.|TRBV29-1
TGCAGCGTTCCTAGGGAGGGGAAACCTAATGGCTACACCTTC
CSVPREGKPNGYTF
>.|TRBJ2-7|.|TRBV4-1
TGCGCCAGCAGCCAAGATTTGCCAGACTACGAGCAGTACTTC
CASSQDLPDYEQYF
>TRBD1|TRBJ2-7|many|TRBV10-3
TGTGCCATCAGACACAGGGGGAACGAGCAGTACTTC
CAIRHRGNEQYF
>TRBD2|TRBJ2-1|once|TRBV2
TGTGCCACAAAACTAGCGGGAGCTTTTGGTGAGCAGTTCTTC
CATKLAGAFGEQFF
>TRBD1|TRBJ1-6|once|TRBV10-3
TGTGCCATCAGTACTACAGGGGGCGCCCGGGGTTCACCCCTCCACTTT
CAISTTGGARGSPLHF
>.|TRBJ2-5|few|TRBV29-1
TGCAGCGTTGATGAAGAGACCCAGTACTTC
CSVDEETQYF
>.|TRBJ1-1|many|TRBV29-1
TGCAGCGCCTCTGACAGAATGAACACTGAAGCTTTCTTT
CSASDRMNTEAFF
>TRBD2|TRBJ2-2|.|TRBV20-1
TGCAGTGCTAGAGGGCTAGCGGGAGAGGCCGGGGAGCTGTTTTTT
CSARGLAGEAGELFF
>.|TRBJ1-1|.|TRBV9
TGTGCCAGCAGCGTAGAGAGTGACAGCGAAGCTTTCTTT
CASSVESDSEAFF
>.|TRBJ2-6|many|TRBV20-1
TGCAGTGCCTACCCGGACGGGGCCAACGTCCTGACTTTC
CSAYPDGANVLTF
>.|TRBJ1-2|.|TRBV6-1
TGTGCCAGCAGCTTAGACAGCGGTATCACCTTC
CASSLDSGITF
>.|TRBJ1-5|.|TRBV7-2
TGTGCCAGCAGCCCCCAGCGGGGCCCCAATCAGCCCCAGCATTTT
CASSPQRGPNQPQHF
>.|TRBJ2-2|.|TRBV9
TGTGCCAGCAGCTCCGACGGGGAACGGCGGCAGCTGTTTTTT
CASSSDGERRQLFF
>.|TRBJ2-7|.|TRBV10-3
TGTGCCATCAGTGATGACAGAAGTCCGTCGCAAGAGCAGTACTTC
CAISDDRSPSQEQYF
>.|TRBJ1-3|many|TRBV7-9
TGTGCCAGCAGCAGCCGGGACGGGAGCTCTGGAAACACCATATATTTT
CASSSRDGSSGNTIYF
>.|TRBJ1-3|.|TRBV25-1
TGTGCCAGCCCCGGGACCGCGAGCTCTGGAAACACCATATATTTT
CASPGTASSGNTIYF
>.|TRBJ2-5|few|TRBV6-5
TGTGCCAGCAGTTACCGTGGACTGAACCAAGAGACCCAGTACTTC
CASSYRGLNQETQYF
>TRBD2|TRBJ2-5|many|TRBV10-3
TGTGCCATCAGTGATCGACTAGCGGGGGGGCCGGAGACCCAGTACTTC
CAISDRLAGGPETQYF
>TRBD1|TRBJ1-2|few|TRBV7-9
TGTGCCAGCAGCTTAGACGGGACAGGGAGCAACTATGGCTACACCTTC
CASSLDGTGSNYGYTF
>.|TRBJ2-7|.|TRBV12-3/TRBV12-4
TGTGCCAGCAGTTTTGGTCCTAGCGCTACCTACGGGCAGTACTTC
CASSFGPSATYGQYF
>.|TRBJ2-7|.|TRBV10-2
TGCGCCAGCGAAGACAGGAGATACGAGCAGTACTTC
CASEDRRYEQYF
>.|TRBJ2-7|few|TRBV11-2
TGTGCCAGCACCAGCTTAGTCCGGAAAGCGAGGGAGCAGTACTTC
CASTSLVRKAREQYF
>.|TRBJ2-7|.|TRBV19
TGTGCCATCCCGGACGGCCTGATCTCCTACGAGCAGTACTTC
CAIPDGLISYEQYF